This TCR beta chain comes out of a study of blood T cell repertoires in COVID-19 (dated by TCRdb to the early 2020s). Notes on the research overall: Samples covering the acute and convalescent phases of COVID-19 were provided by collaborators in the United States, Italy and Spain. The prospective study material was composed of cDNA or gDNA derived from T cells, B-cell-depleted T cells, or PBMCs. Subjects who had been exposed to COVID-19, were actively infected with it, or had recovered from it provided the deeply sampled blood TCRbeta repertoires that made up the dataset. The repertoires were made available in a free public database intended to serve as a resource for research on the immune response to SARS-CoV-2. Samples were obtained from the ongoing ImmuneRACE study (first 160 participants) and from 1,254 subjects provided by 6 global collaborators. A de-identified subject ID, COVID-19 status, age in years and sex were almost always included in the sample metadata. Where HLA class I and class II types were available, the types were taken from metadata supplied by the sample provider, not from assay-based typing.

CDR3 length: 14 amino acids, cysteine to phenylalanine. Only the CDR3 part of the read is kept: 42 bases, read in frame from the first base. Relative to germline, V is 2 bases shorter and J is 6 bases shorter, with 13 bases between their ends. CDR1 and CDR2 (MNHEY, SVGAGI) derive from the germline V gene. The immunoSEQ Assay, a bias-controlled multiplex PCR, was used to amplify TCRbeta CDR3 regions from genomic DNA. Processing in the source paper ran as follows. Within the assay, amplification of reference gene primers was used to estimate how many nucleated cells each sample contained. To quantify the absolute abundance of each unique TCRbeta CDR3 rearrangement, sequence reads were collapsed and filtered. Productive Simpson clonality was computed per sample as the square root of Simpson's diversity index over productive rearrangements. The clones in this table, taken by TCRdb from immuneACCESS, are in-frame only. Not every clone is retained; where verified, under half of the shortfall comes from an unresolved V gene, and the cause of the rest is unknown. The V and J calls and the clone size are those of that table, but D and trimming were determined from the DNA. For this sample there are roughly 84,000 clones; over 70% appear just once. Around 4.2% of the sample is in the top ten clones.

What the study reported, not specific to this receptor: How much clinical and demographic metadata was included differed by source and by participant, and the metadata was provided uncurated.

Comment on this clone: The target of this receptor is not known. Per-base quality was not reported, and no clone a single base away is much larger than it.

Collaborating institutions collected whole blood in K2EDTA tubes following their own protocols. Collaborator samples were shipped for TCRbeta analysis as frozen whole blood, isolated PBMCs, or DNA extracted from either sample type. Sample: peripheral blood. The source is a woman between 45 and 65 years old with acute or convalescent COVID-19. The chain employs TRBV6-5 and TRBJ1-2; matching of 6 bases hints at TRBD1 as the D gene. CDR3 region: CASSYGNRVDGYTF. The nucleotide sequence is TGTGCCAGCAGTTACGGGAACAGGGTCGATGGCTACACCTTC.